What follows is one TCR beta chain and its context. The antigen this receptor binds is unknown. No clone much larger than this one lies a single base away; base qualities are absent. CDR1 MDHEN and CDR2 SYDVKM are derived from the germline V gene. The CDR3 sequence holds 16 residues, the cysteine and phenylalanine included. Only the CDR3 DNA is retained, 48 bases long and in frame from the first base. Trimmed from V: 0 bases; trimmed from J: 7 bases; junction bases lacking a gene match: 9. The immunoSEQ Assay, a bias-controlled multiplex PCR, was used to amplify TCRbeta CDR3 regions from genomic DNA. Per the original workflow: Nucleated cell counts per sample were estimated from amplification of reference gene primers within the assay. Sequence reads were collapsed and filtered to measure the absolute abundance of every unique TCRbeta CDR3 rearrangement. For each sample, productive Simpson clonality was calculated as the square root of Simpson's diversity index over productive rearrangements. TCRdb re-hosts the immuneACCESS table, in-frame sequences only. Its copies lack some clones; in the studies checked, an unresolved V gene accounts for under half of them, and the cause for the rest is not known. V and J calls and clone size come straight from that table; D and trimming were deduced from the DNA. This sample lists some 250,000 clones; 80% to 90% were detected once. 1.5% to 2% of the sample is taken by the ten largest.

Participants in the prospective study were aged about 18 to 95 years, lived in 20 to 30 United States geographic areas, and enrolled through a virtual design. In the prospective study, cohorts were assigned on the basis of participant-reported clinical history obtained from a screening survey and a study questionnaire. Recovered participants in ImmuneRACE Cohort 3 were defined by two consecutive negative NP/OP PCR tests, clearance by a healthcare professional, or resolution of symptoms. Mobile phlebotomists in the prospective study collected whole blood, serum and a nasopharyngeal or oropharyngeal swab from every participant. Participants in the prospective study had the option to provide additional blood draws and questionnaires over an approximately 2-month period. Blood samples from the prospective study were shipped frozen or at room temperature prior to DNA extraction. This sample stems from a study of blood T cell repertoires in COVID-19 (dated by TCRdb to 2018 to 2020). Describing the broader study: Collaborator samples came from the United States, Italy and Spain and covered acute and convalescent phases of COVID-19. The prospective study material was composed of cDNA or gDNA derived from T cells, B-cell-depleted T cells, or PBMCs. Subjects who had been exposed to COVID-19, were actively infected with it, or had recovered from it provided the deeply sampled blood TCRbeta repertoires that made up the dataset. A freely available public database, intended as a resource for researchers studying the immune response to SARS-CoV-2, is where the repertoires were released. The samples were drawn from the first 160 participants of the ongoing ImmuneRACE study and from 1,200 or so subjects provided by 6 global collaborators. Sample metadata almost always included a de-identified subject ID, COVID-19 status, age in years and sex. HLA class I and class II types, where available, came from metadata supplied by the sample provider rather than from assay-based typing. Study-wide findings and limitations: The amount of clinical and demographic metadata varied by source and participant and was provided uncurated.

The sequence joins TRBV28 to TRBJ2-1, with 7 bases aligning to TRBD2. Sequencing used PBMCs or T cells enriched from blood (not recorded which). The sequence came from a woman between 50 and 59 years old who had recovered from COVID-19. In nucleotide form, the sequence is TGTGCCAGCAGTTTATGGGGGGGGGATGTGGTTAATGAGCAGTTCTTC. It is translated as CASSLWGGDVVNEQFF.